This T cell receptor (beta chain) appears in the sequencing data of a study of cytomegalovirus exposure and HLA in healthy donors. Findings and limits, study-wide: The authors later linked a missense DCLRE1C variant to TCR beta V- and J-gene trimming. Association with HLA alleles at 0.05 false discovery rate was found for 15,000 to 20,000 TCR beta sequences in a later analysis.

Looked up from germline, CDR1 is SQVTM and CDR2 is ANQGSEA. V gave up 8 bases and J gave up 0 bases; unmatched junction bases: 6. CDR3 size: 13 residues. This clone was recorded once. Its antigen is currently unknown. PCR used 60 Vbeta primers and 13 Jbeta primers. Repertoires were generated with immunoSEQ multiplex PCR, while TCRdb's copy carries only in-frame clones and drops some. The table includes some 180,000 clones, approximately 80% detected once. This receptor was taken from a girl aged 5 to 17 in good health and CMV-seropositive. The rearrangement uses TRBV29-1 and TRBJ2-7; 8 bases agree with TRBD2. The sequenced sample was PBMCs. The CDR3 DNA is TGCAGCTCCTCGGGGGGGAACTCCTACGAGCAGTACTTC. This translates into CSSSGGNSYEQYF.